These T cell receptor beta chains were read from a single sample in a study of T cells in tuberculosis. This table comes from immunoSEQ multiplex PCR, and its TCRdb copy is limited to in-frame clones, with some not included. Of roughly 60,000 clones listed, around 86% were seen once; the top ten hold 9.5% to 15%. Specimen: CD1b-GMM tetramer-negative cells sorted from PBMCs. These receptors all come from an adult woman with latent tuberculosis. Both conserved end residues are part of each CDR3. The D gene is left open where the match is weak. Size is omitted from some rows. Given values are once, few, many or a class for expanded clones.

v_gene	d_gene	abundance	j_gene	CDR3aa	CDR3nt
TRBV27	TRBD1	.	TRBJ2-3	CASSFYRGKDTQYF	TGTGCCAGCAGTTTTTACAGGGGAAAGGATACGCAGTATTTT
TRBV7-7	.	.	TRBJ2-3	CASSPQIGGDTQYF	TGTGCCAGCAGCCCCCAAATAGGCGGGGATACGCAGTATTTT
TRBV7-9	.	few	TRBJ1-1	CASSSGGENTEAFF	TGTGCCAGCAGCTCCGGGGGGGAGAACACTGAAGCTTTCTTT
TRBV28	.	.	TRBJ2-7	CASSATGAVGGLTFSYEQYF	TGTGCCAGCAGTGCCACAGGGGCAGTGGGAGGACTAACCTTCTCCTACGAGCAGTACTTC
TRBV11-2	TRBD2	.	TRBJ2-7	CASRLAGISYEQYF	TGTGCCAGCAGATTAGCGGGTATCTCCTACGAGCAGTACTTC
TRBV9	.	.	TRBJ1-1	CASSVDAGWNTEAFF	TGTGCCAGCAGCGTAGATGCAGGGTGGAACACTGAAGCTTTCTTT
TRBV21-1	.	few	TRBJ2-4	CASLLAKNIQYF	TGTGCCAGCCTTCTGGCTAAAAACATTCAGTACTTC
TRBV4-2	TRBD2	.	TRBJ2-2	CASRPRTSGGRTGELFF	TGTGCCAGCCGCCCACGTACTAGCGGGGGGAGGACCGGGGAGCTGTTTTTT
TRBV28	.	.	TRBJ1-5	CASSRLTVGRVRGNQPQHF	TGTGCCAGCAGTCGACTGACAGTTGGGAGGGTTAGGGGCAATCAGCCCCAGCATTTT
TRBV15	.	.	TRBJ1-2	CATSRDRGGYGYTF	TGTGCCACCAGCAGAGATAGGGGGGGCTATGGCTACACCTTC
TRBV6-6	TRBD1	.	TRBJ2-3	CASSSGTGVTDTQYF	TGTGCCAGCAGCTCCGGGACAGGGGTGACAGATACGCAGTATTTT
TRBV11-1	.	.	TRBJ1-6	CASSSDRTYNSPLHF	TGTGCCAGCAGCTCCGATAGAACTTATAATTCACCCCTCCACTTT
TRBV19	TRBD1	.	TRBJ2-7	CASSISGGQGPYEQYF	TGTGCCAGTAGTATATCCGGCGGACAGGGGCCCTACGAGCAGTACTTC
TRBV5-1	.	.	TRBJ2-3	CASSISEDTQYF	TGCGCCAGCAGCATAAGCGAAGATACGCAGTATTTT
TRBV28	.	.	TRBJ2-5	CASKQGSLETQYF	TGTGCCAGCAAACAGGGAAGTCTGGAGACCCAGTACTTC
TRBV14	TRBD1	.	TRBJ2-1	CASSREGASYNEQFF	TGTGCCAGCAGCCGCGAGGGGGCCTCCTACAATGAGCAGTTCTTC
TRBV18	TRBD2	.	TRBJ2-1	CASSREGRGGYNEQFF	TGTGCCAGCTCACGAGAAGGGCGGGGGGGATACAATGAGCAGTTCTTC
TRBV28	.	.	TRBJ2-7	CASQPATGLGERETGYEQYF	TGTGCCAGCCAACCCGCGACAGGGCTTGGGGAGCGGGAGACAGGATACGAGCAGTACTTC
TRBV2	TRBD1	.	TRBJ2-2	CASKGTGESGELFF	TGTGCCAGCAAAGGGACAGGGGAATCCGGGGAGCTGTTTTTT
TRBV7-2	.	.	TRBJ2-3	CASSLIQTDTQYF	TGTGCCAGCAGCTTAATACAGACAGATACGCAGTATTTT
TRBV5-1	.	.	TRBJ1-6	CASSLRGPGGDNNSPLHF	TGCGCCAGCAGCTTGCGAGGGCCGGGGGGGGATAATAATTCACCCCTCCACTTT
TRBV19	TRBD2	.	TRBJ2-1	CAGSSGRASLNEQFF	TGTGCCGGTAGTAGCGGGAGGGCCTCCCTGAATGAGCAGTTCTTC
TRBV4-1	.	.	TRBJ2-5	CASSHPTGTQISSRIWQYF	TGCGCCAGCAGCCATCCTACCGGGACTCAGATTTCCTCCAGGATTTGGCAGTACTTC
TRBV29-1	TRBD1	.	TRBJ2-3	CSAVPPGGGQYF	TGCAGCGCCGTACCTCCAGGGGGTGGGCAGTATTTT
TRBV14	.	.	TRBJ2-1	CASSRWPLLGGEQFF	TGTGCCAGCAGCCGGTGGCCCCTACTGGGGGGTGAGCAGTTCTTC
TRBV7-9	.	.	TRBJ1-3	CASSDTGGNTIYF	TGTGCCAGCTCGGACACGGGTGGAAACACCATATATTTT
TRBV5-1	.	.	TRBJ2-4	CASSLPDIAKNIQYF	TGCGCCAGCAGCTTGCCCGACATAGCCAAAAACATTCAGTACTTC
TRBV4-3	.	.	TRBJ2-3	CASSQVPTSADTQYF	TGCGCCAGCAGTCAGGTCCCTACAAGTGCAGATACGCAGTATTTT
TRBV7-3	.	once	TRBJ2-1	CASSLNGGFYNEQFF	TGTGCCAGCAGCTTAAATGGGGGGTTTTACAATGAGCAGTTCTTC
TRBV6-5	.	.	TRBJ1-5	CASSRGLRTPQHF	TGTGCCAGCAGCAGGGGCCTGAGGACGCCCCAGCATTTT
TRBV12-5	TRBD2	.	TRBJ2-7	CASGLGGGSYEQYF	TGTGCTAGTGGTTTGGGCGGGGGCTCCTACGAGCAGTACTTC
TRBV4-2	TRBD1	.	TRBJ2-7	CASSPGQDTYEQYF	TGTGCCAGCAGCCCGGGACAGGACACCTACGAGCAGTACTTC
TRBV6-1	.	.	TRBJ1-1	CASREVNTEAFF	TGTGCCAGCAGGGAGGTGAACACTGAAGCTTTCTTT
TRBV4-2	TRBD2	.	TRBJ2-2	CASSQDATSGSTGELFF	TGTGCCAGCAGCCAAGATGCGACTAGCGGGAGCACCGGGGAGCTGTTTTTT
TRBV6-5	.	.	TRBJ2-7	CASSLGQGPYEQYF	TGTGCCAGCAGCCTAGGTCAGGGCCCCTACGAGCAGTACTTC
TRBV7-2	.	.	TRBJ2-2	CASSLVGGPSGTGELFF	TGTGCCAGCAGCTTAGTCGGGGGACCCTCTGGCACCGGGGAGCTGTTTTTT
TRBV5-8	.	few	TRBJ1-5	CASSLEGGSNQPQHF	TGTGCCAGCAGCTTGGAGGGAGGGAGCAATCAGCCCCAGCATTTT
TRBV4-1	.	.	TRBJ1-3	CASSQGSEVTSSGNTIYF	TGCGCCAGCAGCCAAGGTTCGGAGGTCACAAGCTCTGGAAACACCATATATTTT
TRBV19	.	.	TRBJ1-1	CASTGRENTEAFF	TGTGCCAGTACGGGCAGGGAGAACACTGAAGCTTTCTTT
TRBV6-5	TRBD1	.	TRBJ2-7	CASRSGTGWDEQYF	TGTGCCAGCAGGTCCGGGACAGGGTGGGACGAGCAGTACTTC
TRBV25-1	.	.	TRBJ1-2	CASSEPREGGYTF	TGTGCCAGCAGTGAACCCAGGGAGGGTGGCTACACCTTC
TRBV7-3	.	.	TRBJ2-2	CASSLEGGVAGELFF	TGTGCCAGCAGCTTAGAGGGGGGGGTTGCCGGGGAGCTGTTTTTT
TRBV30	.	.	TRBJ1-5	CAWSAGSEGNQPQHF	TGTGCCTGGAGTGCAGGGTCGGAAGGCAATCAGCCCCAGCATTTT
TRBV10-3	TRBD1	.	TRBJ2-5	CAISEGDRGRETQYF	TGTGCCATCAGTGAGGGGGACAGGGGGCGAGAGACCCAGTACTTC
TRBV19	.	once	TRBJ2-1	CASSMKGVNEQFF	TGTGCCAGTAGTATGAAGGGGGTCAATGAGCAGTTCTTC
TRBV11-2	.	.	TRBJ1-6	CASSFLGQSSYNSPLHF	TGTGCCAGCAGCTTCCTAGGACAGAGCTCCTATAATTCACCCCTCCACTTT
TRBV5-1	.	once	TRBJ2-3	CASSLFTASTDTQYF	TGCGCCAGCAGCTTGTTCACAGCTAGCACAGATACGCAGTATTTT
TRBV7-8	.	once	TRBJ1-6	CASSLVSDSPLHF	TGTGCCAGCAGCTTAGTGTCCGATTCACCCCTCCACTTT
TRBV6-5	.	.	TRBJ1-1	CASSPGVFNTEAFF	TGTGCCAGCAGTCCCGGGGTATTTAACACTGAAGCTTTCTTT
TRBV10-3	TRBD2	.	TRBJ2-7	CAISLTSDSYEQYF	TGTGCCATCAGTTTGACTAGCGACTCCTACGAGCAGTACTTC
TRBV7-3	TRBD2	.	TRBJ2-5	CASSPSGRGAETQYF	TGTGCCAGCAGCCCCAGCGGGAGGGGGGCAGAGACCCAGTACTTC
TRBV7-9	TRBD1	.	TRBJ1-6	CASSFRTGEVGNSPLHF	TGTGCCAGCAGCTTTCGGACAGGGGAGGTCGGTAATTCACCCCTCCACTTT
TRBV28	.	once	TRBJ2-2	CASGRNTGELFF	TGTGCCAGCGGGAGAAACACCGGGGAGCTGTTTTTT